A selection of T cell receptor beta chains follows, all from one sample in a study of blood T cells in healthy people across ages. A single record per CDR3 protein comes from TCRdb applying MiXCR to the 5' RACE reads. The table records 1.5 million to 2 million distinct CDR3 sequences, 28% of them present only once. Sequences were obtained from blood. These receptors originate from a woman between 25 and 40 years old in good health. The CDR3 runs from the conserved cysteine through the conserved F or W. Each record gives: D gene, clone size, J gene, V gene, CDR3 protein, CDR3 DNA. D genes are given only for firm matches. Only some rows state a clone size, as once, few, many or a class for expanded clones.

d_gene: -
abundance: -
j_gene: TRBJ2-7
v_gene: TRBV20-1
CDR3aa: CSAPPRSSYEQYF
CDR3nt: TGCAGTGCCCCGCCCCGCAGCTCCTACGAGCAGTACTTC

d_gene: -
abundance: -
j_gene: TRBJ1-1
v_gene: TRBV6-6
CDR3aa: CASSYGSVNTEAFF
CDR3nt: TGTGCCAGCAGTTACGGTTCGGTGAACACTGAAGCTTTCTTT

d_gene: -
abundance: many
j_gene: TRBJ2-3
v_gene: TRBV7-9
CDR3aa: CASSIDTDTQYF
CDR3nt: TGTGCCAGCAGTATCGACACAGATACGCAGTATTTT

d_gene: TRBD2
abundance: -
j_gene: TRBJ2-1
v_gene: TRBV20-1
CDR3aa: CSASGLAGGLGQFF
CDR3nt: TGCAGTGCCAGCGGACTAGCGGGGGGCCTGGGGCAGTTCTTC

d_gene: -
abundance: many
j_gene: TRBJ2-7
v_gene: TRBV12-3/TRBV12-4
CDR3aa: CASSAGTPAYEQYF
CDR3nt: TGTGCCAGCAGTGCCGGGACACCGGCCTACGAGCAGTACTTC

d_gene: -
abundance: -
j_gene: TRBJ2-4
v_gene: TRBV19
CDR3aa: CASSITISGDIQYF
CDR3nt: TGTGCCAGTAGTATTACTATCTCCGGGGACATTCAGTACTTC

d_gene: TRBD2
abundance: -
j_gene: TRBJ2-5
v_gene: TRBV4-1
CDR3aa: CASSQDLFGGAEGETQYF
CDR3nt: TGCGCCAGCAGCCAAGATCTCTTCGGGGGGGCTGAGGGAGAGACCCAGTACTTC

d_gene: -
abundance: -
j_gene: TRBJ2-7
v_gene: TRBV12-3/TRBV12-4
CDR3aa: CARGRSTYEQYF
CDR3nt: TGTGCCAGGGGGCGGTCCACCTACGAGCAGTACTTC

d_gene: TRBD1
abundance: few
j_gene: TRBJ1-2
v_gene: TRBV5-1
CDR3aa: CASSLTGQGANGYTF
CDR3nt: TGCGCCAGCAGCCTCACGGGACAGGGGGCGAATGGCTACACCTTC

d_gene: -
abundance: -
j_gene: TRBJ1-2
v_gene: TRBV20-1
CDR3aa: CSASSGIAGYTF
CDR3nt: TGCAGTGCTAGTTCCGGGATAGCGGGCTACACCTTC

d_gene: -
abundance: few
j_gene: TRBJ2-5
v_gene: TRBV6-2/TRBV6-3
CDR3aa: CASSSEDVSGSTRYF
CDR3nt: TGTGCCAGCAGTTCCGAGGACGTTAGCGGATCTACGCGGTACTTC

d_gene: TRBD2
abundance: -
j_gene: TRBJ2-3
v_gene: TRBV12-3/TRBV12-4
CDR3aa: CASSRTSGGISTDVQYF
CDR3nt: TGTGCCAGCAGTCGGACTAGCGGGGGCATTAGCACAGATGTGCAGTATTTT

d_gene: -
abundance: -
j_gene: TRBJ2-1
v_gene: TRBV20-1
CDR3aa: CSAKGGGDEQFF
CDR3nt: TGCAGTGCTAAGGGGGGAGGAGATGAGCAGTTCTTC

d_gene: -
abundance: -
j_gene: TRBJ1-1
v_gene: TRBV7-9
CDR3aa: CASSLVQSAGAFF
CDR3nt: TGTGCCAGCAGCTTGGTTCAGTCAGCCGGGGCTTTCTTT

d_gene: TRBD1
abundance: -
j_gene: TRBJ1-5
v_gene: TRBV20-1
CDR3aa: CSALGGQDVNQPQHF
CDR3nt: TGCAGTGCTTTGGGGGGACAGGACGTGAATCAGCCCCAGCATTTT

d_gene: -
abundance: few
j_gene: TRBJ2-4
v_gene: TRBV5-1
CDR3aa: CASSPGTSADLGKNIQYF
CDR3nt: TGCGCCAGCAGCCCCGGAACGTCCGCTGATTTAGGCAAAAACATTCAGTACTTC

d_gene: TRBD1
abundance: -
j_gene: TRBJ1-1
v_gene: TRBV20-1
CDR3aa: CSASGQGMTEAFF
CDR3nt: TGCAGTGCAAGCGGACAGGGAATGACTGAAGCTTTCTTT

d_gene: -
abundance: few
j_gene: TRBJ2-1
v_gene: TRBV24-1
CDR3aa: CATSDGATYNEQFF
CDR3nt: TGTGCCACCTCGGACGGGGCCACCTACAATGAGCAGTTCTTC

d_gene: TRBD2
abundance: many
j_gene: TRBJ2-7
v_gene: TRBV7-2
CDR3aa: CASSLLAGEGEQYF
CDR3nt: TGTGCCAGCAGCTTACTAGCGGGAGAGGGCGAGCAGTACTTC

d_gene: -
abundance: -
j_gene: TRBJ2-7
v_gene: TRBV16
CDR3aa: CASSQFAQEQYF
CDR3nt: TGTGCCAGCAGCCAATTTGCCCAGGAACAGTACTTC

d_gene: -
abundance: few
j_gene: TRBJ2-3
v_gene: TRBV5-1
CDR3aa: CASSLAAQGSTDTQYF
CDR3nt: TGCGCCAGCAGCTTGGCCGCCCAGGGAAGCACAGATACGCAGTATTTT

d_gene: -
abundance: -
j_gene: TRBJ1-2
v_gene: TRBV2
CDR3aa: CASSGDEDYGYTF
CDR3nt: TGTGCCAGCAGTGGGGACGAGGACTATGGCTACACCTTC

d_gene: TRBD1
abundance: few
j_gene: TRBJ1-2
v_gene: TRBV7-3
CDR3aa: CASSFWTGGFYGYTF
CDR3nt: TGTGCCAGCAGCTTTTGGACAGGGGGGTTCTATGGCTACACCTTC

d_gene: -
abundance: few
j_gene: TRBJ2-6
v_gene: TRBV12-5
CDR3aa: CASGLLLGVSGANVLTF
CDR3nt: TGTGCTAGTGGTTTGCTCCTAGGGGTTTCGGGGGCCAACGTCCTGACTTTC

d_gene: -
abundance: few
j_gene: TRBJ2-5
v_gene: TRBV29-1
CDR3aa: CSVRQGTTKETQYF
CDR3nt: TGCAGCGTGAGACAGGGGACTACCAAAGAGACCCAGTACTTC

d_gene: -
abundance: few
j_gene: TRBJ2-7
v_gene: TRBV27
CDR3aa: CASSLQERRYEQYF
CDR3nt: TGTGCCAGCAGTTTACAGGAGCGGAGATACGAGCAGTACTTC

d_gene: -
abundance: many
j_gene: TRBJ2-5
v_gene: TRBV20-1
CDR3aa: CSVTRGVKETQYF
CDR3nt: TGCAGTGTTACCAGAGGGGTGAAAGAGACCCAGTACTTC

d_gene: -
abundance: -
j_gene: TRBJ2-1
v_gene: TRBV14
CDR3aa: CASSQGLPSSYNEQFF
CDR3nt: TGTGCCAGCAGCCAAGGCCTCCCGAGCTCCTACAATGAGCAGTTCTTC

d_gene: TRBD1
abundance: -
j_gene: TRBJ2-4
v_gene: TRBV7-9
CDR3aa: CASSFRDRVGIQYF
CDR3nt: TGTGCCAGCAGCTTCCGGGACAGGGTGGGCATTCAGTACTTC

d_gene: TRBD1
abundance: few
j_gene: TRBJ1-1
v_gene: TRBV29-1
CDR3aa: CSVSDTGGTTEAFF
CDR3nt: TGCAGCGTCTCAGATACAGGGGGAACAACTGAAGCTTTCTTT

d_gene: -
abundance: many
j_gene: TRBJ1-2
v_gene: TRBV20-1
CDR3aa: CSADRQMSNYGYTF
CDR3nt: TGCAGTGCTGACCGACAGATGAGTAACTATGGCTACACCTTC

d_gene: -
abundance: many
j_gene: TRBJ2-7
v_gene: TRBV12-3/TRBV12-4
CDR3aa: CASSFLDSEQYF
CDR3nt: TGTGCCAGCAGTTTCCTAGACAGTGAGCAGTACTTC

d_gene: -
abundance: many
j_gene: TRBJ2-1
v_gene: TRBV10-3
CDR3aa: CAISVFSNEQFF
CDR3nt: TGTGCCATCAGTGTTTTTAGCAATGAGCAGTTCTTC

d_gene: -
abundance: -
j_gene: TRBJ2-3
v_gene: TRBV5-1
CDR3aa: CASSVKLGWTDTQYF
CDR3nt: TGCGCCAGCAGCGTGAAACTTGGTTGGACAGATACGCAGTATTTT

d_gene: -
abundance: -
j_gene: TRBJ2-2
v_gene: TRBV7-2
CDR3aa: CASSFAGLGELFF
CDR3nt: TGTGCCAGCAGCTTTGCCGGTCTCGGGGAGCTGTTTTTT